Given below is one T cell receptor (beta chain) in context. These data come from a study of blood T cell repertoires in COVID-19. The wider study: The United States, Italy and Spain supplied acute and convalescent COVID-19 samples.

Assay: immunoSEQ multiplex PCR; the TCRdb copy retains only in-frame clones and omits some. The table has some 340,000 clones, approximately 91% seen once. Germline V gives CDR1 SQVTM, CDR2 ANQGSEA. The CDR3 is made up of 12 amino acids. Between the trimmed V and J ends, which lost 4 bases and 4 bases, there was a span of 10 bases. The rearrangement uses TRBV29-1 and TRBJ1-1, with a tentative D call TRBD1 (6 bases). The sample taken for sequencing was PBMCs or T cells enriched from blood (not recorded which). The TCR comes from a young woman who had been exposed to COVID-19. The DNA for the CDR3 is TGCAGCGTTGGTGGACAGCCCACTGAAGCTTTCTTT. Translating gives CSVGGQPTEAFF.